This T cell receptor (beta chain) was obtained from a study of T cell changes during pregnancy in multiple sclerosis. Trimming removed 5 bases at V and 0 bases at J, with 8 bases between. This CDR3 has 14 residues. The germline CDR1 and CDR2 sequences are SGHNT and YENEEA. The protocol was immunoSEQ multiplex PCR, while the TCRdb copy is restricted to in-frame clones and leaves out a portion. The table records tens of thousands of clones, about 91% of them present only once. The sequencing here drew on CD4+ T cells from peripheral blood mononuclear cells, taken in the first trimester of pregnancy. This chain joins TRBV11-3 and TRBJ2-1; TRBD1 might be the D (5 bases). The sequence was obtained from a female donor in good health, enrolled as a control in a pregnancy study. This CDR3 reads CASSGTGSYNEQFF. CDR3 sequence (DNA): TGTGCCAGCAGCGGAACAGGCTCCTACAATGAGCAGTTCTTC.